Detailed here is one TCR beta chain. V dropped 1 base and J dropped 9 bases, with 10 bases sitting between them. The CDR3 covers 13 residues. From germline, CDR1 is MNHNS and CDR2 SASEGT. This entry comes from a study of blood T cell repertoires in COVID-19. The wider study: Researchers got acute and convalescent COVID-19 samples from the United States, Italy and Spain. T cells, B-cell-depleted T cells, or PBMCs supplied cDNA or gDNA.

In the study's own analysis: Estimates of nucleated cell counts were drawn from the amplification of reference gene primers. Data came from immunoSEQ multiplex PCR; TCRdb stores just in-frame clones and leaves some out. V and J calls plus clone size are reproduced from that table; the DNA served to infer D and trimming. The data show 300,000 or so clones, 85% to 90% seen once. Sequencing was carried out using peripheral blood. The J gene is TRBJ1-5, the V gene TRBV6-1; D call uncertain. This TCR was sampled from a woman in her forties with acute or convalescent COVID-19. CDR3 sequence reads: CASSEGVFRPQHF. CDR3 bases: TGTGCCAGCAGTGAAGGAGTATTTCGGCCCCAGCATTTT.